Listed below are T cell receptor beta chains from one sample, sequenced in a study of OX40 agonist ivuxolimab in advanced cancers. TCRdb's table, derived via immunoSEQ multiplex PCR, lists solely in-frame clones and lacks some. The sample has 19,000 or so clones; over 75% are singletons. Sequences were derived from CD4+ or CD8+ T cells sorted from blood, sampled in a trial of the OX40 agonist ivuxolimab. Receptors originate from an adult with an advanced solid tumor such as melanoma, head and neck, liver or kidney cancer. Each CDR3 is given with its conserved first and last residue. D genes are given only for firm matches. Clone size, where shown, is once, few, many, or a class for clones that have expanded.

CDR3 DNA	CDR3 protein	D gene	V gene	J gene	clone size
TGTGCCAGCAGTGAATCTATCGGTGAGAGGTCTGAAGCTTTCTTT	CASSESIGERSEAFF	-	TRBV2	TRBJ1-1	-
TGTGCCAGCAGCGGTTCGAACACCGGGGAGCTGTTTTTT	CASSGSNTGELFF	-	TRBV9	TRBJ2-2	-
TGTGCCAGCAGTTCGGGAAGGTTCCCGGTCACTGAAGCTTTCTTT	CASSSGRFPVTEAFF	-	TRBV6-5	TRBJ1-1	once
TGTGCCAGCAGCTTACCCTACGAGCAGTACTTC	CASSLPYEQYF	-	TRBV7-9	TRBJ2-7	-
TGTGCCAGCAGCCCACAACCGGGGGTGGGAGATGAAAAACTGTTTTTT	CASSPQPGVGDEKLFF	-	TRBV7-9	TRBJ1-4	-
TGTGCCAGCAGTTTCGGCTTGGGTACTGAAGCTTTCTTT	CASSFGLGTEAFF	-	TRBV2	TRBJ1-1	-
TGTGCCAGCAGCGCCTCGGGACATGTTTTTGACGAGCAGTACTTC	CASSASGHVFDEQYF	-	TRBV6-5	TRBJ2-7	-
TGTGCCAGCAGCTCGGGACTCCTAGAGCAGTTCTTC	CASSSGLLEQFF	-	TRBV5-4	TRBJ2-1	-
TGTGCCAGCAGTTTAGTTACAGGGGTTGGGTCACCCCTCCACTTT	CASSLVTGVGSPLHF	TRBD1	TRBV27	TRBJ1-6	once
TGTGCCTGGAGTGTAGGAGGGGAGACCCAGTACTTC	CAWSVGGETQYF	-	TRBV30	TRBJ2-5	-
TGTGCCAGCAGCTTAGGAGGGGCAACTTACAATGAGCAGTTCTTC	CASSLGGATYNEQFF	-	TRBV13	TRBJ2-1	-
TGTGCCAGCGCTGATTATGGTACCGACTATGGCTACACCTTC	CASADYGTDYGYTF	-	TRBV28	TRBJ1-2	-
TGTGCCAGCAGCTTATCACAGGGGGCAAGCGAGCAGTACTTC	CASSLSQGASEQYF	TRBD1	TRBV11-2	TRBJ2-7	-
TGTGCCAGCAGCGTAACGGCCCTAGCGGGGGCCCCAGATACGCAGTATTTT	CASSVTALAGAPDTQYF	TRBD2	TRBV7-9	TRBJ2-3	-
TGTGCCAGCGATGCAAGGACAGGGGAAAAAATTTCCGGGGAGCTGTTTTTT	CASDARTGEKISGELFF	TRBD1	TRBV7-9	TRBJ2-2	-
TGTGCCAGCAGTTTAGTGTCTCGGGAGACCCAGTACTTC	CASSLVSRETQYF	-	TRBV27	TRBJ2-5	-
TGTGCCAGCAGCCAAGGGACAGTATCCTACGAGCAGTACTTC	CASSQGTVSYEQYF	TRBD1	TRBV11-2	TRBJ2-7	-
TGTGCCAGCAGCTTATTAGTCCAAGAGACCCAGTACTTC	CASSLLVQETQYF	-	TRBV13	TRBJ2-5	once
TGTGCCAGCAGCCTCAATTCCGGGACAGGATTGAACACTGAAGCTTTCTTT	CASSLNSGTGLNTEAFF	TRBD1	TRBV4-2	TRBJ1-1	-
TGTGCCAGCAGTGATACGTGGACAGGGGCGAGCACCGGGGAGCTGTTTTTT	CASSDTWTGASTGELFF	TRBD1	TRBV27	TRBJ2-2	-
TGTGCCAGCAGCTCCGGACAGGTTGGGACCGGGGAGCTGTTTTTT	CASSSGQVGTGELFF	TRBD1	TRBV7-3	TRBJ2-2	-
TGTGCCAGCAGTTACTCAGACAGGTCCTTTAGTAAAGGCTACACCTTC	CASSYSDRSFSKGYTF	-	TRBV6-6	TRBJ1-2	-
TGTGCCAGCAGTTACTCGCTGTCTGAGCAGTTCTTC	CASSYSLSEQFF	-	TRBV6-6	TRBJ2-1	-
TGTGCCAGCAGTTACGTGGGGGACTCTGGGGCCAACGTCCTGACTTTC	CASSYVGDSGANVLTF	-	TRBV6-5	TRBJ2-6	-
TGTGCCAGCAGCTTAAGAGGACGAGGCAACACAGATACGCAGTATTTT	CASSLRGRGNTDTQYF	-	TRBV7-3	TRBJ2-3	-
TGTGCCAGTGAAAGACAGACACCGAACACCGGGGAGCTGTTTTTT	CASERQTPNTGELFF	-	TRBV6-5	TRBJ2-2	-
TGCGCCAGCAGCTTGGTGGGTTCGGGCGAAACGCAGTATTTT	CASSLVGSGETQYF	-	TRBV5-1	TRBJ2-3	-
TGTGCCAGCAGTTCCGCGGGAGGCCGGGTCGAGCAGTACTTC	CASSSAGGRVEQYF	TRBD2	TRBV27	TRBJ2-7	-
TGTGCCAGCAGCTTAGCCCCAGGGATGGAAGAAAAACTGTTTTTT	CASSLAPGMEEKLFF	-	TRBV7-9	TRBJ1-4	-
TGCGCCAGCAGCCAAGCGATAACAGGGACCCTTTGGGGCTACACCTTC	CASSQAITGTLWGYTF	-	TRBV4-1	TRBJ1-2	-
TGCGCCAGCAGCTTGCCAAGGGGGGGAGGAGACATGAACACTGAAGCTTTCTTT	CASSLPRGGGDMNTEAFF	-	TRBV5-1	TRBJ1-1	-
TGCGCCAGCAGTCCCGGTGGGACTGAAGCTTTCTTT	CASSPGGTEAFF	-	TRBV10-1	TRBJ1-1	-
TGTGCCAGCAGCTTAGGATACCAGGGAGAAAACACCATATATTTT	CASSLGYQGENTIYF	-	TRBV7-6	TRBJ1-3	-
TGCGCCAGCAGTGAGTCGGGCTTCGGAAACACCATATATTTT	CASSESGFGNTIYF	-	TRBV10-1	TRBJ1-3	-
TGCGCCAGCAGCCAGATAAACAGGGTGGGGGAGACCCAGTACTTC	CASSQINRVGETQYF	-	TRBV4-1	TRBJ2-5	-
TGTGCCAGTAGTATCGGACAGGGTTGCTACAATGAGCAGTTCTTC	CASSIGQGCYNEQFF	TRBD1	TRBV19	TRBJ2-1	-
TGTGCCAGCAGTGTTGGGCAGGGGCCGGACTACGAGCAGTACTTC	CASSVGQGPDYEQYF	-	TRBV6-1	TRBJ2-7	-
TGTGCCAGCAGAACAGGGGGGATTTATCAGCCCCAGCATTTT	CASRTGGIYQPQHF	TRBD1	TRBV27	TRBJ1-5	few
TGTGCCAGCCGAGCACTACCATCGGGGACAGACCTTTATGGCTACACCTTC	CASRALPSGTDLYGYTF	TRBD1	TRBV9	TRBJ1-2	-
TGTGCCAGCAGCGTAGTGTCCGGGGAGACCCAGTACTTC	CASSVVSGETQYF	-	TRBV9	TRBJ2-5	-
TGTGCCTGGAGTCGGGTCGCCGGGGAGCTGTTTTTT	CAWSRVAGELFF	-	TRBV30	TRBJ2-2	-
TGTGCCAGAGAGACAGGGAACGCGGTTAATTCACCCCTCCACTTT	CARETGNAVNSPLHF	TRBD1	TRBV2	TRBJ1-6	-
TGTGCCAGTAGTATGTCCGACAGGGTGCACGAGCAGTACTTC	CASSMSDRVHEQYF	TRBD1	TRBV19	TRBJ2-7	-
TGCGCCAGCAGCTTGGCGAGGGGGAGCACAGATACGCAGTATTTT	CASSLARGSTDTQYF	-	TRBV5-1	TRBJ2-3	once
TGTGCCAGCAGCGTAGGGCTAGCGGGTCCCCTGGGGAGGGAGCAGTTCTTC	CASSVGLAGPLGREQFF	TRBD2	TRBV9	TRBJ2-1	-
TGTGCCAGCAGCTTAGCGGAGGGAGGGTGGCACACTGAAGCTTTCTTT	CASSLAEGGWHTEAFF	-	TRBV7-9	TRBJ1-1	-
TGTGCCAGCACCTCACTTCCCAACACTGAAGCTTTCTTT	CASTSLPNTEAFF	-	TRBV6-6	TRBJ1-1	-
TGTGCCAGCAGTTTTGGGGTGCCGAACACTGAAGCTTTCTTT	CASSFGVPNTEAFF	-	TRBV27	TRBJ1-1	-
TGCAGCGTTGAAGACACAGGGGCCTCCTACAATGAGCAGTTCTTC	CSVEDTGASYNEQFF	TRBD1	TRBV29-1	TRBJ2-1	-
TGTGCCAGCAGCTTATTCACAGTCAACACCGGGGAGCTGTTTTTT	CASSLFTVNTGELFF	-	TRBV7-8	TRBJ2-2	-
TGTGCCAGTACCCCCTCCCTGGCAGAGTATGGCTACACCTTC	CASTPSLAEYGYTF	-	TRBV19	TRBJ1-2	-
TGTGCCAGCAGTGGACAGACAGGCTCTGGGGCCAACGTCCTGACTTTC	CASSGQTGSGANVLTF	-	TRBV6-1	TRBJ2-6	-
TGCGCCAGCAGCGGGGGTTTGGAGGTTGAGCAGTTCTTC	CASSGGLEVEQFF	-	TRBV5-1	TRBJ2-1	-
TGTGCCAGCAGCCCCTGGGACGGCACCTTGGATGGCTACACCTTC	CASSPWDGTLDGYTF	-	TRBV9	TRBJ1-2	-
TGTGCCAGCAGCTTAACTAGCGGGGGGGTTCGTATTGAGCAGTTCTTC	CASSLTSGGVRIEQFF	TRBD2	TRBV7-8	TRBJ2-1	-
TGTGCCAGTACCATTGGGGGGAAGGACACTGAAGCTTTCTTT	CASTIGGKDTEAFF	-	TRBV19	TRBJ1-1	once
TGTGCCAGCAGCTTTGGGACAGGGGACGACGAGCAGTACTTC	CASSFGTGDDEQYF	TRBD1	TRBV5-6	TRBJ2-7	-
TGTGCCAGCAGTACGGAAGCGGGGGGGCTGGAGACCCAGTACTTC	CASSTEAGGLETQYF	TRBD2	TRBV7-6	TRBJ2-5	-
TGTGCCAGCATACGACAAGCGGAGACCCAGTACTTC	CASIRQAETQYF	-	TRBV2	TRBJ2-5	-